These 29 T cell receptor beta chains came from one sample sequenced in a study of blood T cell repertoires in COVID-19. Sequencing was performed with immunoSEQ multiplex PCR; in TCRdb, only in-frame clones are kept and a portion is missing. This table holds 140,000 to 150,000 clones, about nine tenths found once. Sequencing was performed on PBMCs or T cells enriched from blood (not recorded which). These TCRs come from a man aged 50-59 years who had recovered from COVID-19.

V and J are TRBV5-4 and TRBJ2-7; maybe TRBD2 (7 bases). CDR3 length: 16 residues. Trimming pared 4 bases from V and 6 bases from J, leaving 23 bases between. CDR1 is SGHNT, CDR2 YYREEE, per germline (reference sequence). The CDR3 bases are TGTGCCAGCAGCAAAGGGGGGGGTGGCGTGAACTTCGAGCAGTACGTC. Translating it yields CASSKGGGGVNFEQYV.

The genes are TRBV3-1 (or the pseudogene TRBV3-2) and TRBJ2-1, with a tentative D call TRBD1 (6 bases). Germline V lookup: CDR1 LGHDT, CDR2 YNNKEL (reference sequence). CDR3 length: 15 residues. Trimming stripped 5 bases from V and 9 bases from J, with 20 bases between. Here the CDR3 reads CASSLPQGHFAEQFF. For the CDR3, the DNA is TGTGCCAGCAGCTTACCTCAGGGGCACTTTGCTGAGCAGTTCTTC.

This clone was counted a single time. The gene calls are TRBV2 and TRBJ2-5; TRBD2 is a possible D gene (5 bases). CDR3 length: 19 amino acids. The germline CDR1 and CDR2 sequences are SNHLY and FYNNEI. The ends were cut back, 0 bases at V and 3 bases at J, with 23 bases in the middle. This CDR3 reads CASSEALRTILLREETQYF. In nucleotides, the CDR3 is TGTGCCAGCAGTGAAGCGCTTCGGACCATCCTCTTGAGGGAAGAGACCCAGTACTTC. The whole variable domain, remainder taken from reference TRBV2 and TRBJ2-5, is EPEVTQTPSHQVTQMGQEVILRCVPISNHLYFYWYRQILGQKVEFLVSFYNNEISEKSEIFDDQFSVERPDGSNFTLKIRSTKLEDSAMYFCASSEALRTILLREETQYFGPGTRLLVL.

The rearrangement uses TRBV19 and TRBJ1-6; D remains unclear. The CDR3 runs 13 residues. Germline V gene sequence: CDR1 LNHDA, CDR2 SQIVND (reference sequence). Deletions cut 3 bases from V and 10 bases from J, with 10 bases between. The CDR3 is CASSISGFSPLHF. The DNA for the CDR3 is TGTGCCAGTAGTATCTCGGGATTCTCACCCCTCCACTTT. Filled out from reference TRBV19 and TRBJ1-6, the complete variable domain reads DGGITQSPKYLFRKEGQNVTLSCEQNLNHDAMYWYRQDPGQGLRLIYYSQIVNDFQKGDIAEGYSVSREKKESFPLTVTSAQKNPTAFYLCASSISGFSPLHFGNGTRLTVT.

V gene TRBV7-3 combines with J gene TRBJ2-3, with 11 bases aligning to TRBD2. Germline loops: CDR1 SGHTA, CDR2 FQGTGA. The V and J ends lost 5 bases and 3 bases, in that order; junction bases with no gene match: 4. There are 15 residues in the CDR3. Written as DNA, the CDR3 is TGTGCCAGCAGCCTATTAGCGGGGGGGACAGATACGCAGTATTTT. Its translation is CASSLLAGGTDTQYF.

The chain couples TRBV14 to TRBJ2-1; D possibly corresponds to TRBD2 (5 bases). The germline CDR1 and CDR2 sequences are SGHDN and FVKESK. This CDR3 contains 15 residues. Trimming removed 4 bases from V and 0 bases from J, with 10 bases in between. CDR3 sequence (DNA): TGTGCCAGCAGCCTACTTGCGGGCTCCTACAATGAGCAGTTCTTC. Translating gives CASSLLAGSYNEQFF.

This clone was detected once. The chain combines TRBV7-3 with TRBJ1-2; 7 nucleotides match TRBD1. Germline trimming cut 6 bases from V and 9 bases from J; bases unmatched to any gene: 7. This CDR3 is built from 12 residues. CDR1 and CDR2 (germline): SGHTA, FQGTGA. The DNA of the CDR3 is TGTGCCAGCAGTCAAGACAGGGATCGCTACACCTTC. Amino acids: CASSQDRDRYTF.

The chain employs TRBV5-1 and TRBJ2-7, with D possibly being TRBD1 (6 bases). CDR1 and CDR2 from the germline V gene are SGHRS and YFSETQ. CDR3 size: 13 residues. With 4 bases removed from V and 4 bases from J, the gap between germline ends came to 12 bases. This chain's CDR3 is CASSHGQKYEQYF. The CDR3 DNA follows: TGCGCCAGCAGCCACGGACAGAAATACGAGCAGTACTTC.

The chain has TRBV19 and TRBJ2-1, with 9 positions matching TRBD2. There are 13 residues in the CDR3. The germline gives CDR1 LNHDA, CDR2 SQIVND (reference sequence). Trimming at V came to 7 bases and at J to 6 bases, leaving 4 bases not matched to a gene. CDR3 in amino acids: CASKTSGRNEQFF. Here the CDR3 DNA reads TGTGCCAGTAAGACTAGCGGACGCAATGAGCAGTTCTTC.

The genes are TRBV5-1 and TRBJ2-1, with D maybe TRBD2 (6 bases). The CDR3 runs to 13 residues. Germline CDR1 is SGHRS and CDR2 is YFSETQ. V was pared by 1 base and J by 8 bases, with 10 bases between. The CDR3 loop is CASSLWRADEQFF. The CDR3 DNA reads as TGCGCCAGCAGCTTGTGGAGGGCCGATGAGCAGTTCTTC.

The CDR3 loop is CASSERSGGLMIGKLFF. In DNA form, the CDR3 reads TGTGCCAGCAGTGAACGCAGCGGAGGGTTAATGATCGGAAAACTGTTTTTT. The chain recombines TRBV27 with TRBJ1-4, with no clear D. Per germline, CDR1 MNHEY and CDR2 SMNVEV (reference sequence). The CDR3 has 17 amino acids. V gave up 5 bases and J gave up 10 bases, with 26 bases separating them.

The chain employs TRBV19 and TRBJ2-1; 7 positions match TRBD1. This CDR3 has 12 amino acids. V was pared by 5 bases and J by 6 bases, with 1 base of the junction left unmatched. From germline, CDR1 is LNHDA and CDR2 SQIVND (reference sequence). CDR3 nucleotides: TGTGCCAGTAGTCGGGACAGCAATGAGCAGTTCTTC. Its protein product is CASSRDSNEQFF.

The chain couples TRBV5-1 to TRBJ2-2; the match to TRBD2 covers 13 bases. The V gene end was trimmed by 4 bases and the J gene end by 4 bases; junction bases not matched to a gene: 10. CDR3 size: 18 residues. Germline CDR1 reads SGHRS; CDR2 reads YFSETQ. The CDR3: CASSTTSGRARGTGELFF. The DNA for the CDR3 is TGCGCCAGCAGCACCACTAGCGGGAGGGCCCGGGGCACCGGGGAGCTGTTTTTT.

The V gene is TRBV3-1 (or the pseudogene TRBV3-2), the J gene TRBJ1-2; 10 nucleotides agree with TRBD1. V shed 1 base and J 1 base; nucleotides not matched to a gene: 3. Germline V lookup: CDR1 LGHDT, CDR2 YNNKEL (reference sequence). The CDR3 runs 16 residues. CDR3 loop: CASSQGRTGGNYGYTF. In DNA, the CDR3 is TGTGCCAGCAGCCAAGGAAGGACAGGGGGTAACTATGGCTACACCTTC.

The V gene is TRBV27, the J gene TRBJ1-6; D might be TRBD1 (5 bases). The CDR3 runs to 11 residues. The germline gives CDR1 MNHEY, CDR2 SMNVEV (reference sequence). Trimming left V 7 bases short and J 13 bases short, with 11 bases between. The CDR3 DNA follows: TGTGCCAGCAACGACGGGGGTCCCCTCCACTTT. Amino acid sequence: CASNDGGPLHF.

The DNA of the CDR3 is TGTGCCAGTAGTATACAGGGCGGCGGTCGGCAGCCCCAGCATTTT. It encodes CASSIQGGGRQPQHF. The V and J genes are TRBV19 and TRBJ1-5; a possible D gene is TRBD1 (5 bases). This CDR3 is built from 15 residues. The V end was cut by 2 bases, the J end by 7 bases, with 15 bases between. The germline V gene has CDR1 LNHDA and CDR2 SQIVND (reference sequence).

J is TRBJ1-1 and V is TRBV7-2; tentative D call: TRBD1 (5 bases). Trimming took off 2 bases at V and 1 base at J, with 8 bases between the two ends. The germline gives CDR1 SGHTA, CDR2 FQGNSA. The CDR3 extends over 14 amino acids. CDR3 nucleotides: TGTGCCAGCAGCTTATACGGGGGGAACACTGAAGCTTTCTTT. The encoded protein is CASSLYGGNTEAFF.

The genes are TRBV4-3 and TRBJ1-5; D is perhaps TRBD1 (6 bases). CDR3 length equals 16 residues. Per germline, CDR1 LGHNA and CDR2 YSLEER. The ends were cut back, 1 base at V and 3 bases at J, with 13 bases in the middle. CDR3 loop: CASSQAIGTLNQPQHF. The CDR3 DNA is TGCGCCAGCAGCCAAGCCATCGGGACACTCAATCAGCCCCAGCATTTT.

V usage is TRBV7-9 and J usage is TRBJ1-1; a weak D match, TRBD1 (6 bases). The CDR3 consists of 17 residues. The germline V and J ends were trimmed by 2 bases and 0 bases, with 16 bases remaining between them. CDR1 is SEHNR, CDR2 FQNEAQ, per germline (reference sequence). This CDR3 is CASSLRLTGSMNTEAFF. CDR3 nucleotide sequence: TGTGCCAGCAGCTTAAGATTAACAGGGTCAATGAACACTGAAGCTTTCTTT.

The rearrangement uses TRBV5-1 and TRBJ1-2, with D unresolved. CDR1 is SGHRS and CDR2 is YFSETQ in the germline V gene. The CDR3 runs to 15 residues. V lost 3 bases, J lost 7 bases, and 19 bases lay in between. CDR3 residues: CASSSTQDGLGGYTF. The CDR3 DNA reads as TGCGCCAGCAGCTCCACCCAGGACGGACTAGGTGGCTACACCTTC.

The CDR3 sequence is CASSTSGQGMNTEAFF. The DNA for the CDR3 is TGTGCCAGCAGCACCTCGGGACAGGGAATGAACACTGAAGCTTTCTTT. The chain uses TRBV5-4 and TRBJ1-1; TRBD1 matches at 9 bases. This CDR3 has 16 amino acids. CDR1 and CDR2 (germline): SGHNT, YYREEE (reference sequence). The V segment lost 4 bases and the J segment 0 bases; nucleotides outside the gene matches: 7.

This clone appeared a single time. The chain employs TRBV19 and TRBJ1-1; 9 bases match TRBD1. In germline, CDR1 is LNHDA, CDR2 SQIVND (reference sequence). The CDR3 has 13 amino acids. The J segment lost 7 bases and the V segment lost 4 bases, leaving 4 bases of the junction unmatched. The CDR3: CASSTRQGGEAFF. DNA of the CDR3: TGTGCCAGTAGTACAAGACAGGGGGGTGAAGCTTTCTTT. The full variable domain, completed using reference TRBV19 and TRBJ1-1, is DGGITQSPKYLFRKEGQNVTLSCEQNLNHDAMYWYRQDPGQGLRLIYYSQIVNDFQKGDIAEGYSVSREKKESFPLTVTSAQKNPTAFYLCASSTRQGGEAFFGQGTRLTVV.

The chain couples TRBV5-4 to TRBJ1-1; D might be TRBD1 (5 bases). V was cut by 4 bases and J by 1 base, with 8 bases left in between. The CDR3 spans 13 residues. Germline values: CDR1 SGHNT, CDR2 YYREEE (reference sequence). CDR3 coding DNA: TGTGCCAGCAGCCCCGGGGGGAACACTGAAGCTTTCTTT. This gives the protein CASSPGGNTEAFF.

This sequence joins TRBV7-9 and TRBJ2-5; 7 nucleotides align to TRBD1. The CDR3 sequence is 15 residues long. The germline V gene has CDR1 SEHNR and CDR2 FQNEAQ (reference sequence). Losses at the gene ends were 4 bases for V and 5 bases for J; bases not matched to a gene: 10. The CDR3 DNA is TGTGCCAGCAGCTCAGCCACAGGGGCGTGGGAGACCCAGTACTTC. Protein product: CASSSATGAWETQYF. The whole variable domain, filled in from reference TRBV7-9 and TRBJ2-5, reads DTGVSQNPRHKITKRGQNVTFRCDPISEHNRLYWYRQTLGQGPEFLTYFQNEAQLEKSRLLSDRFSAERPKGSFSTLEIQRTEQGDSAMYLCASSSATGAWETQYFGPGTRLLVL.

On this clone: This same CDR3 is encoded by further DNA sequences in the sample. The CDR3 loop is CASSLVPGGSYEQYF. For the CDR3, the DNA is TGTGCCAGCAGCTTAGTCCCGGGTGGGTCCTACGAGCAGTACTTC. The J gene is TRBJ2-7, the V gene TRBV7-2; D gene unclear. The germline gives CDR1 SGHTA, CDR2 FQGNSA. The V gene lost 1 base and the J gene lost 1 base, with 11 bases spanning the gap. The CDR3 runs to 15 residues.

The chain employs TRBV6-6 and TRBJ1-1; unclear D gene. The CDR3 is made up of 14 amino acids. Germline V gene data show CDR1 as MNHNY and CDR2 as SVGAGI (reference sequence). V lost 0 bases to trimming and J lost 2 bases, with 7 bases between them. Here the CDR3 DNA reads TGTGCCAGCAGTTACTCGGCCTCCAACACTGAAGCTTTCTTT. It is translated as CASSYSASNTEAFF.

The chain has TRBV7-6 and TRBJ1-5; D might be TRBD1 (5 bases). From germline, CDR1 is SGHVS and CDR2 FNYEAQ. Trimming pared 3 bases from V and 2 bases from J, leaving 11 bases between. CDR3 size: 15 residues. CDR3 amino acids: CASSLGGSGNQPQHF. The DNA for the CDR3 is TGTGCCAGCAGCTTGGGGGGTTCGGGCAATCAGCCCCAGCATTTT.

This clone was seen a few times. The chain joins TRBV7-2 to TRBJ1-5; TRBD1 agrees at 8 bases. Germline CDR1 reads SGHTA; CDR2 reads FQGNSA. The CDR3 has 17 residues. The ends lost 5 bases at V and 6 bases at J; junction bases unmatched: 15. CDR3 in amino acids: CASSPRRGQGRGQPQHF. CDR3 nucleotide sequence: TGTGCCAGCAGCCCCCGAAGAGGACAGGGTAGGGGTCAGCCCCAGCATTTT. Complete variable domain (other parts from reference TRBV7-2 and TRBJ1-5): GAGVSQSPSNKVTEKGKDVELRCDPISGHTALYWYRQSLGQGLEFLIYFQGNSAPDKSGLPSDRFSAERTGGSVSTLTIQRTQQEDSAVYLCASSPRRGQGRGQPQHFGDGTRLSIL.

The chain is built from TRBV7-2 and TRBJ1-6; D is ambiguous. CDR3 size: 14 residues. CDR1 SGHTA and CDR2 FQGNSA come from the germline V gene. With 5 bases removed from V and 8 bases from J, the gap between germline ends came to 13 bases. CDR3 in amino acids: CASSQQTGDSPLHF. The CDR3 DNA is TGTGCCAGCAGCCAACAGACCGGGGATTCACCCCTCCACTTT.